One sample yielded the 4 T cell receptor beta chains listed below, sequenced in a study of beta chain features in type 1 diabetes. Since all of the isolated RNA was reverse transcribed, expressed TCRB transcripts were what got sequenced. This table comes from immunoSEQ multiplex PCR, and its TCRdb copy is limited to in-frame clones, with some not included. Among approximately 120,000 clones listed, almost 40% were seen once. The specimen was stem cell memory CD4+ T cells from blood. These receptor sequences come from a woman younger than 30 in good health.

This clone was recorded many times. The chain recombines TRBV7-9 with TRBJ2-1; D not resolved. Germline CDR1 reads SEHNR; CDR2 reads FQNEAQ (reference sequence). V gave up 3 bases and J gave up 0 bases, with 12 bases separating them. The CDR3 covers 16 residues. CDR3 coding DNA: TGTGCCAGCAGCTTGATAGGCGGTGGCTCCTACAATGAGCAGTTCTTC. Amino acid sequence: CASSLIGGGSYNEQFF.

DNA of the CDR3: TGCGCCAGCAGCCAACAGCGCGCAGATACGCAGTATTTT. It translates to CASSQQRADTQYF. The chain has TRBV4-1 and TRBJ2-3; D is uncertain. Germline-derived CDR1 and CDR2 are MGHRA and YSYEKL. The CDR3 consists of 13 residues. Trimming stripped 2 bases from V and 4 bases from J, with 7 bases between.

This chain links TRBV5-5 with TRBJ2-1; D gene ambiguous. Germline CDR1 and CDR2: SGHKS and YYEKEE (reference sequence). The germline V and J ends were trimmed by 2 bases and 6 bases, with 9 bases remaining between them. The CDR3 loop spans 13 amino acids. CDR3 protein: CASSFQRTNEQFF. The CDR3 nucleotides are TGTGCCAGCAGCTTTCAGCGTACCAATGAGCAGTTCTTC. Looking up the rest from reference TRBV5-5 and TRBJ2-1 gives the full variable domain: DAGVTQSPTHLIKTRGQQVTLRCSPISGHKSVSWYQQVLGQGPQFIFQYYEKEERGRGNFPDRFSARQFPNYSSELNVNALLLGDSALYLCASSFQRTNEQFFGPGTRLTVL.

V and J are TRBV7-2 and TRBJ2-7; D not resolved. The CDR3 spans 15 residues. Deletions cut 6 bases from V and 0 bases from J, with 15 bases between. Germline V gene lookup returns CDR1 SGHTA and CDR2 FQGNSA. Here the CDR3 DNA reads TGTGCCAGCAGGCGAGGATCCACCCTCTCCTACGAGCAGTACTTC. Protein product: CASRRGSTLSYEQYF.